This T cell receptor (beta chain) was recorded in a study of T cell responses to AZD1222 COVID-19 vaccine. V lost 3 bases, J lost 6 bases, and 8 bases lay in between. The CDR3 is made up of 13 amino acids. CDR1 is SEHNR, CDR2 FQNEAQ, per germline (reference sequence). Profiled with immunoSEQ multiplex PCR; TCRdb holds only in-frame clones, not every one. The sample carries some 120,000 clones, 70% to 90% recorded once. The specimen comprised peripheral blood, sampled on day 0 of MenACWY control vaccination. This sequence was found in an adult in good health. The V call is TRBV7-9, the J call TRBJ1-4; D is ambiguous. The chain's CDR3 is CASSLSGDEKLFF. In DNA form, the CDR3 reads TGTGCCAGCAGCTTGAGTGGGGATGAAAAACTGTTTTTT.